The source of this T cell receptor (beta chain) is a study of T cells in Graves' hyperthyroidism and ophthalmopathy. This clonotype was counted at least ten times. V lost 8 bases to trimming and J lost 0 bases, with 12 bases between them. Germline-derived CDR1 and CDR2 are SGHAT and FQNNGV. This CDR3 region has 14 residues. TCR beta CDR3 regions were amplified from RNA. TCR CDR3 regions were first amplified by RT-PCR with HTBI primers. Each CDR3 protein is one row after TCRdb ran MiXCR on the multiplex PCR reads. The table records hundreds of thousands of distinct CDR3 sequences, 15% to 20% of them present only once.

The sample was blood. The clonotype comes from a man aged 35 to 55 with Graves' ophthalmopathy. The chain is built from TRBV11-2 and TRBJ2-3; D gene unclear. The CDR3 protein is CASSPAPSTDTQYF. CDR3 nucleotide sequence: TGTGCCAGCTCCCCAGCGCCAAGCACAGATACGCAGTATTTT.